This T cell receptor beta chain is from a study of cytomegalovirus exposure and HLA in healthy donors. Study conclusions and caveats: Accurate predictions that matched the HLA-A and HLA-B alleles of most subjects were reportedly made from TCR beta sequences. Of the V segments, some could not be distinguished, including TRBV6-2 and TRBV6-3, and were excluded.

Regarding donors, all were healthy bone marrow donors. Germline V gene lookup returns CDR1 KGHSH and CDR2 LQKENI. Deletions cut 4 bases from V and 0 bases from J, with 7 bases between. This CDR3 comprises 14 residues. A word on this clone: Its antigen is unknown.

PCR involved 60 Vbeta and 13 Jbeta primers. Assay used: immunoSEQ multiplex PCR; TCRdb lists only in-frame clones, some missing. Of about 130,000 clones in the sample, 60% to 80% are singletons; the top ten hold approximately 7.2%. This TCR was sampled from a male donor in good health and CMV-seronegative. Sequenced: PBMCs. The gene calls are TRBV18 and TRBJ1-5, with D unresolved. The CDR3: CASSQSDSNQPQHF. The CDR3 coding sequence is TGTGCCAGCTCACAGAGCGATAGCAATCAGCCCCAGCATTTT.